The 3 T cell receptor beta chains presented below share a single source sample, sequenced in a study of shared clonotypes between healthy human individuals. TCRdb's table, derived via immunoSEQ multiplex PCR, lists solely in-frame clones and lacks some. The sample lists 950,000 to 1,300,000 clones; 60% to 80% were seen once. Sample: memory CD4+ T cells sorted from blood. Noted subset: CD45RA-negative fraction. The receptors were sampled from a man aged 18 to 35 in good health.

CDR3 nucleotides: TGTGCCAGCAGCTTAGGCGGGGCGACCACTAATTCACCCCTCCACTTT. This translates into CASSLGGATTNSPLHF. The chain carries TRBV7-2 and TRBJ1-6; possibly TRBD1 for D (5 bases). V was cut by 1 base and J by 6 bases, with 13 bases left in between. This CDR3 region has 16 residues. Germline CDR1 is SGHTA and CDR2 is FQGNSA.

V is TRBV5-6 and J is TRBJ2-5; D is uncertain. Germline V gene data show CDR1 as SGHDT and CDR2 as YYEEEE. The CDR3 is 12 amino acids. Deletions cut 4 bases from V and 5 bases from J, with 9 bases between. CDR3 region: CASSVKLETQYF. The DNA of the CDR3 is TGTGCCAGCAGCGTAAAGCTGGAGACCCAGTACTTC. The full variable domain, completed using reference TRBV5-6 and TRBJ2-5, is DAGVTQSPTHLIKTRGQQVTLRCSPKSGHDTVSWYQQALGQGPQFIFQYYEEEERQRGNFPDRFSGHQFPNYSSELNVNALLLGDSALYLCASSVKLETQYFGPGTRLLVL.

V gene TRBV28 combines with J gene TRBJ2-5; possibly TRBD1 for D (7 bases). Trimming took off 6 bases at V and 2 bases at J, with 13 bases between the two ends. Germline CDR1 and CDR2: MDHEN and SYDVKM. The CDR3 length is 14 residues. CDR3 DNA: TGTGCCAGCAGCCTGGGGGGACAGCAAGAGACCCAGTACTTC. As protein: CASSLGGQQETQYF.